One sample yielded the 26 T cell receptor beta chains listed below, sequenced in a study of T-cell reconstitution after alpha-beta-depleted transplantation in children. A library of TCRbeta sequences, prepared with unique molecular identifiers, was generated. From the PCR reads, TCRdb called clonotypes with MiXCR, one entry per CDR3 protein. The sample shows approximately 490,000 distinct CDR3 sequences, roughly a tenth of them seen only once. Sample: PBMCs, taken before TCRalphabeta/CD19-depleted stem cell transplant. The receptors derive from a child aged 2 to 15 with inherited bone marrow failure, due to receive a stem cell transplant.

This clonotype was picked up many times. The chain combines TRBV5-1 with TRBJ2-3; TRBD1 might be the D (6 bases). This CDR3 is built from 16 residues. Looked up from germline, CDR1 is SGHRS and CDR2 is YFSETQ. V dropped 1 base and J dropped 6 bases, with 18 bases sitting between them. The CDR3 is CASSLQVTGYQDTQYF. Written as DNA, the CDR3 is TGCGCCAGCAGCTTGCAGGTGACAGGATACCAGGATACGCAGTATTTT.

Only a few counts were recorded for this clonotype. V and J are TRBV28 and TRBJ2-7; 15 bases map to TRBD2. Germline V CDR1 and CDR2: MDHEN, SYDVKM. J was trimmed by 1 base and V by 3 bases; bases with no gene match: 7. There are 18 residues in the CDR3. The CDR3 is CASSFRRTSGRESYEQYF. In DNA form, the CDR3 reads TGTGCCAGCAGTTTCCGCCGGACTAGCGGGAGGGAGTCCTACGAGCAGTACTTC.

This clonotype was counted at least ten times. This chain uses TRBV20-1 with TRBJ2-2; maybe TRBD2 (5 bases). Trimming took off 4 bases at V and 4 bases at J, with 16 bases between the two ends. CDR3 length: 15 residues. CDR1 DFQATT and CDR2 SNEGSKA come from the germline V gene (reference sequence). The chain's CDR3 is CSAIGPSEGTGELFF. The CDR3 DNA sequence: TGCAGTGCTATAGGACCCTCAGAGGGCACCGGGGAGCTGTTTTTT.

A few counts support this clonotype. CDR3 loop: CASSYSIGAAVVPPDEQFF. CDR3 nucleotides: TGTGCCAGCAGTTACTCGATAGGTGCAGCTGTGGTCCCACCCGATGAGCAGTTCTTC. This chain joins TRBV6-2 or TRBV6-3 and TRBJ2-1; D not certain. Germline values: CDR1 MNHEY, CDR2 SVGEGT. The CDR3 loop spans 19 amino acids. Deletions cut 0 bases from V and 8 bases from J, with 26 bases between.

This clonotype was seen at least ten times. V and J are TRBV27 and TRBJ2-1; D could derive from TRBD1 or TRBD2 (5 bases each). V was shortened by 6 bases and J by 6 bases, with 9 bases between the two germline ends. From germline, CDR1 is MNHEY and CDR2 SMNVEV (reference sequence). The CDR3 has 12 amino acids. In nucleotides, the CDR3 is TGTGCCAGCAGGGGGGACGCCAATGAGCAGTTCTTC. Translated: CASRGDANEQFF.

This clonotype was picked up many times. The rearrangement joins TRBV5-1 to TRBJ1-2; D might be TRBD1 (5 bases). CDR3 length: 13 residues. Trimming took off 0 bases at V and 7 bases at J, with 10 bases between the two ends. Germline loops: CDR1 SGHRS, CDR2 YFSETQ. In DNA form, the CDR3 reads TGCGCCAGCAGCTTGGCTCAGGGCACTGGCTACACCTTC. It translates to CASSLAQGTGYTF.

This clonotype showed up many times. V usage is TRBV4-1 and J usage is TRBJ2-1; D is ambiguous. Germline lookup yields CDR1 MGHRA and CDR2 YSYEKL. CDR3 length: 12 amino acids. V lost 3 bases and J 6 bases, leaving 6 bases between the germline ends. The CDR3 coding sequence is TGCGCCAGCAGCCAGACCCTCAATGAGCAGTTCTTC. It specifies CASSQTLNEQFF.

This clonotype occurred a few times. The genes are TRBV19 and TRBJ1-6, with 9 bases fitting TRBD1. The CDR3 has 14 amino acids. The ends lost 5 bases at V and 10 bases at J; junction bases unmatched: 6. Germline-derived CDR1 and CDR2 are LNHDA and SQIVND (reference sequence). Here the CDR3 DNA reads TGTGCCAGTAGTCTACAGGGGGCGGGATCACCCCTCCACTTT. It codes for CASSLQGAGSPLHF.

This clonotype has a handful of counts. The chain couples TRBV2 to TRBJ2-7, with D tentatively TRBD2 (6 bases). Germline loops: CDR1 SNHLY, CDR2 FYNNEI. The CDR3 is made up of 12 amino acids. V was shortened by 8 bases and J by 5 bases, with 13 bases between the two germline ends. CDR3 coding DNA: TGTGCCAGCCTTCAACTAGCAGACGAGCAGTACTTC. Translating gives CASLQLADEQYF. Based on the CDR3 plus reference TRBV2 and TRBJ2-7, the full variable domain is EPEVTQTPSHQVTQMGQEVILRCVPISNHLYFYWYRQILGQKVEFLVSFYNNEISEKSEIFDDQFSVERPDGSNFTLKIRSTKLEDSAMYFCASLQLADEQYFGPGTRLTVT.

This clonotype has a count of ten or more. The genes are TRBV12-3 or TRBV12-4 and TRBJ1-6, with 9 bases lining up with TRBD1. V was clipped by 2 bases and J by 2 bases; unmatched bases: 1. The CDR3 has 16 amino acids. CDR3 sequence reads: CASSLRDRAYNSPLHF. CDR3 coding DNA: TGTGCCAGCAGTTTAAGGGACAGGGCCTATAATTCACCCCTCCACTTT.

This clonotype occurred many times. DNA of the CDR3: TGTGCCAGCAGCCAGGGACATTCCTACGAGCAGTACTTC. It translates to CASSQGHSYEQYF. The V gene is TRBV7-9, the J gene TRBJ2-7, with a possible D match to TRBD1 (6 bases). V lost 5 bases, J lost 1 base, and 9 bases lay in between. The length of the CDR3 is 13 residues. Germline V gene data show CDR1 as SEHNR and CDR2 as FQNEAQ (reference sequence).

Notes on this clonotype: A much larger clone sits a single nucleotide away, making a read error possible. The V call is TRBV7-2, the J call TRBJ2-5; D may be TRBD2 (6 bases). This CDR3 has 16 amino acids. V was shortened by 1 base and J by 4 bases, with 16 bases between the two germline ends. In germline, CDR1 is SGHTA, CDR2 FQGNSA. In nucleotides, the CDR3 is TGTGCCAGCAGCTTAGGGCTACCGGGAGTCGGAGAGACCCAGTACTTC. It specifies CASSLGLPGVGETQYF.

Many counts were recorded for this clonotype. This sequence joins TRBV5-1 and TRBJ2-1; TRBD2 matches at 9 bases. Germline V lookup: CDR1 SGHRS, CDR2 YFSETQ. With V trimmed by 0 bases and J by 6 bases, 7 bases remained unmatched. The CDR3 runs 16 residues. The chain's CDR3 is CASSLELGTSFNEQFF. Here the CDR3 DNA reads TGCGCCAGCAGCTTGGAATTGGGGACTAGCTTCAATGAGCAGTTCTTC. Based on the CDR3 plus reference TRBV5-1 and TRBJ2-1, the full variable domain is KAGVTQTPRYLIKTRGQQVTLSCSPISGHRSVSWYQQTPGQGLQFLFEYFSETQRNKGNFPGRFSGRQFSNSRSEMNVSTLELGDSALYLCASSLELGTSFNEQFFGPGTRLTVL.

This clonotype was recorded at least ten times. The gene calls are TRBV20-1 and TRBJ1-2; D is perhaps TRBD1 (6 bases). Per the germline V gene, CDR1 is DFQATT and CDR2 is SNEGSKA (reference sequence). This CDR3 is 13 amino acids long. V shed 6 bases and J shed 8 bases, with 19 bases lying between them. DNA of the CDR3: TGCAGTGCACAGGACAGTCTCACCGGAGGCTACACCTTC. It specifies CSAQDSLTGGYTF.

For this clonotype: A read error is possible here, since a much larger clone lies one base away. V is TRBV12-3 or TRBV12-4 and J is TRBJ2-3; TRBD2 matches 10 bases. V lost 6 bases, J lost 3 bases, and 3 bases stayed unmatched. The CDR3 length is 14 residues. CDR3 protein: CASRLAGETDTQYF. Here the CDR3 DNA reads TGTGCCAGCAGGCTAGCGGGAGAGACAGATACGCAGTATTTT.

This clonotype came up many times. V is TRBV6-2 or TRBV6-3 and J is TRBJ2-7; the D gene is possibly TRBD1 (6 bases). From germline, CDR1 is MNHEY and CDR2 SVGEGT. Trimming took 8 bases from V and 3 from J, leaving 14 bases between them. The CDR3 contains 13 residues. The CDR3 reads CASGIDRNYEQYF. The CDR3 DNA reads as TGTGCCAGCGGGATCGACAGGAACTACGAGCAGTACTTC.

This clonotype was counted many times. The CDR3 coding sequence is TGTGCCAGCAGTTCCCCCGATGCCGGAAACGAGCAGTACTTC. Its translation: CASSSPDAGNEQYF. J is TRBJ2-7 and V is TRBV28, with D uncertain. CDR3 length: 14 amino acids. Germline V gene sequence: CDR1 MDHEN, CDR2 SYDVKM. V dropped 4 bases and J dropped 5 bases, with 15 bases sitting between them.

This clonotype was detected ten times or more. The chain combines TRBV29-1 with TRBJ2-1, with 8 nucleotides matching TRBD2. Germline V gene lookup returns CDR1 SQVTM and CDR2 ANQGSEA. The CDR3 spans 13 residues. V gave up 0 bases and J gave up 10 bases; unmatched junction bases: 5. The CDR3 here is CSVEDRTSHEQFF. The CDR3 DNA is TGCAGCGTTGAAGATAGGACTAGCCACGAGCAGTTCTTC.

In its sample, this clonotype was seen many times. This chain uses TRBV7-6 with TRBJ1-1; D not certain. The V gene's germline CDR1 is SGHVS and CDR2 FNYEAQ. This CDR3 comprises 13 residues. V lost 5 bases and J 0 bases, leaving 7 bases between the germline ends. The DNA of the CDR3 is TGTGCCAGCAGCCAAGAACTGAACACTGAAGCTTTCTTT. It specifies CASSQELNTEAFF. Looking up the rest from reference TRBV7-6 and TRBJ1-1 gives the full variable domain: GAGVSQSPRYKVTKRGQDVALRCDPISGHVSLYWYRQALGQGPEFLTYFNYEAQQDKSGLPNDRFSAERPEGSISTLTIQRTEQRDSAMYRCASSQELNTEAFFGQGTRLTVV.

This clonotype was observed many times. As DNA, the CDR3 is TGTGCCAGCAGCCAAGATCTCCTTGCCCTCGAGCAGTACTTC. This translates into CASSQDLLALEQYF. The chain has TRBV3-1 and TRBJ2-7, with D unresolved. The V gene lost 0 bases and the J gene lost 6 bases, with 12 bases spanning the gap. This CDR3 comprises 14 residues. Germline CDR1 reads LGHDT; CDR2 reads YNNKEL (reference sequence).

This clonotype appeared many times. J is TRBJ2-5 and V is TRBV6-2 or TRBV6-3; 9 nucleotides line up with TRBD2. Germline assignment: CDR1 MNHEY and CDR2 SVGEGT. The CDR3 spans 13 residues. The junction had 4 bases not matched to a gene; V was cut back by 6 bases and J by 5 bases. The CDR3 DNA follows: TGTGCCAGCAGAAAGACTAGCGGTGAGACCCAGTACTTC. Translation gives CASRKTSGETQYF.

This clonotype was detected many times. CDR3 sequence (DNA): TGTGCCAGCAGTTTAGATGACAGGGGTCAAGAGACCCAGTACTTC. It specifies CASSLDDRGQETQYF. The rearrangement joins TRBV27 to TRBJ2-5; 8 nucleotides align to TRBD1. The CDR3 consists of 15 residues. After removal of 2 bases from V and 2 bases from J, the junction contained 4 bases not matched to a gene. CDR1 and CDR2 from the germline V gene are MNHEY and SMNVEV (reference sequence).

A remark on this clonotype: This could be a read error, since a much larger clone is one nucleotide away. The chain employs TRBV23-1 and TRBJ2-7, with TRBD1 matching 7 bases. TRBV23-1 is assigned to the ORF class and has an uncertain function. The CDR3 length is 15 residues. V lost 3 bases, J lost 4 bases, and 9 bases stayed unmatched. DNA of the CDR3: TGCGCCAGCAGTCACGCCTCCGTGACAGGGTACGAGCAGTACTTC. Encoded protein: CASSHASVTGYEQYF.

The DNA for the CDR3 is TGTGCCAGCACCCTCGCTGCAAGGGGCTCTGGGGCCAACGTCCTGACTTTC. It translates to CASTLAARGSGANVLTF. V is TRBV7-8 and J is TRBJ2-6; TRBD1 is a possible D gene (5 bases). The CDR3 covers 17 residues. Germline CDR1 SGHVS, CDR2 FQNEAQ. Trimming removed 7 bases from V and 0 bases from J, with 16 bases in between.

This clonotype was observed at least ten times. CDR3 nucleotides: TGCAGTGCTAGAGATTTCAGGGAATCCTACGAGCAGTACTTC. Translation gives CSARDFRESYEQYF. The chain couples TRBV20-1 to TRBJ2-7, with a possible D match to TRBD1 (5 bases). V lost 0 bases, J lost 1 base, and 10 bases lay in between. The CDR3 totals 14 residues. Germline V CDR1 and CDR2: DFQATT, SNEGSKA (reference sequence).

This clonotype came up many times. This sequence joins TRBV20-1 and TRBJ1-2; D gene uncertain. Looked up from germline, CDR1 is DFQATT and CDR2 is SNEGSKA (reference sequence). V lost 6 bases, J lost 1 base, and 12 bases lay in between. The CDR3 loop spans 13 amino acids. The CDR3 loop is CSAENRINYGYTF. The CDR3 DNA reads as TGCAGTGCCGAGAATAGGATTAACTATGGCTACACCTTC.